Detailed here is one TCR beta chain. This clonotype has a count of ten or more. Its antigen specificity is not known. No base qualities exist here, and no much larger clone lies one base off it. The record originates from a study of T cells in Graves' hyperthyroidism and ophthalmopathy (dated by TCRdb to 2018 to 2020). A note on the overall study: Peripheral blood was collected at initial diagnosis, before any treatment. Thyroid tissue and blood T-cell repertoires from several Graves' hyperthyroidism patients were also compared in the study. TCR V-J signatures able to tell the groups apart were searched for in a discovery cohort of 100 patients, of whom more than 40 had Graves' ophthalmopathy and 55 to 65 had stable Graves' hyperthyroidism. Prospective prediction of ophthalmopathy was tested in an independent validation cohort consisting of some 19 hyperthyroidism patients and over 15 patients who later progressed to ophthalmopathy. The paper describes TCR Vbeta CDR3 sequencing of 135 peripheral blood samples, made up of 43 ophthalmopathy patients, some 76 hyperthyroidism patients and roughly 17 progressor patients. After sampling, hyperthyroidism patients received methimazole starting at 30 mg daily, and ophthalmopathy patients received high-dose intravenous methylprednisolone. The 90 or so discovery patients were randomly split 7:3 into training and test sets.

V loses 4 bases at its end and J loses 10 bases; junction bases beyond the gene matches: 9. The CDR3, cysteine through phenylalanine, is 15 amino acids long. Just the 45-base CDR3 DNA is kept, in frame starting at base 1. CDR1 and CDR2, looked up from the germline V gene (reference sequence), are SEHNR and FQNEAQ. Ophthalmopathy patients had moderately to severely active disease, Clinical Activity Score of at least 3, NOSPECS grade of at least 4, and duration under 3 months. Exclusion was applied to patients with uncontrolled infections, other autoimmune diseases, pregnancy or lactation. Diagnoses were based on clinical symptoms, serum thyroxine and TRAb, thyroid ultrasound and orbital computed tomography. PBMCs were separated from over 9 ml of fresh peripheral blood using Ficoll-Paque density gradient centrifugation. Trizol reagent was used to extract total RNA, and RNA quality was then checked on an Agilent 2100 Bioanalyzer.

Amplification of TCR beta CDR3 regions was carried out from RNA transcripts. The TCR CDR3 was subjected to a first round of RT-PCR using the HTBI primer set and the Qiagen OneStep RT-PCR kit. A second multiplex PCR round built the libraries, followed by size selection and purification. Paired-end sequencing of the libraries was performed with 100 bp reads on an Illumina HiSeq2000. On the study's bioinformatics: SOAPnuke was used to process the raw data, with reads discarded if the reads contained adapters or uncalled bases, had a mean Phred below 15, or lacked an exact constant-primer or identifier match. COPE v1.2.5 was used to merge the high-quality paired reads, and each unique nucleotide sequence was defined as a clonotype. MiTCR v1.1 was used to align the clonotypes against IMGT TRBV, TRBD and TRBJ reference segments. The analysis was restricted to V-J combinations with a frequency above 0.0001, which together covered approximately 99% of the repertoires. A TCS score was defined as the ratio of F50 (clonal expansion) to E x V (chaos), with BLOSUM62-based TCRdist applied between CDR3 peptides within each V-J. Welch's t-statistics and random forest reduced roughly 530 V-J features to 10 to 15, which were used in a naive Bayes classifier (R e1071). TCRdb trimmed public reads at Q25 via fastp, called clones via MiXCR and kept in-frame beta chains. All rows with the same CDR3 protein become a single entry with the most common DNA and genes. These V and J calls are TCRdb output, not the study's own analysis. This sample lists about 600,000 distinct CDR3 sequences; approximately 15% were detected once. The ten largest clones take up roughly 6.9% of the sample.

Study-level results and caveats: In validation, the model predicted progression to ophthalmopathy a median of about 6 months before onset, with 70% to 71% sensitivity and more than 72% specificity. A model built on a 13 V-J signature distinguished ophthalmopathy from stable hyperthyroidism, reaching roughly 88% sensitivity and approximately 83% specificity in cross-validation and 80%/75% in testing. Most expanded thyroid clonotypes (frequency above 0.001) were also detected in blood, suggesting blood repertoires may reflect thyroid immune responses. Sample size was not statistically predetermined, and investigators were not blinded to group allocation.

Specimen: blood. The chain links TRBV7-9 with TRBJ1-6, with 8 central nucleotides matching TRBD1. The source of this sequence is a woman aged 18-35 years with Graves' ophthalmopathy. The CDR3 loop reads CASSSSGTGSSPLHF. In nucleotides, the sequence is TGTGCCAGCAGCTCGTCCGGGACAGGCTCGTCACCCCTCCACTTT.